Listed below are T cell receptor beta chains from one sample, sequenced in a study of cytomegalovirus exposure and HLA in healthy donors. Using immunoSEQ multiplex PCR, the repertoire was profiled, and TCRdb retains in-frame clones only, with some absent. The sample contains 100,000 or so clones, 65% to 85% of which appear only once. Material: PBMCs. All receptors derive from a male donor in good health and CMV-seronegative. CDR3s include the opening cysteine and the closing phenylalanine or tryptophan. The D gene is left open where the match is weak. Rows may omit the clone size; those that give it use once, few, many or a size class.

j_gene	d_gene	v_gene	abundance	CDR3nt	CDR3aa
TRBJ2-1	TRBD2	TRBV15	NA	TGTGCCACCAGCAGAGTGGCTAGCGGATACACTTACAATGAGCAGTTCTTC	CATSRVASGYTYNEQFF
TRBJ2-2	NA	TRBV5-8	NA	TGTGCCAGCAGTCTCCAAACAGGGTACACCGGGGAGCTGTTTTTT	CASSLQTGYTGELFF
TRBJ1-4	NA	TRBV28	NA	TGTGCCAGCAGCCCGTCGAAGGGGTCTACTAATGAAAAACTGTTTTTT	CASSPSKGSTNEKLFF
TRBJ2-1	NA	TRBV4-1	NA	TGCGCCAGCAGCCCCCAACCCAGCAGCGGCGAAAGGAATGAGCAGTTCTTC	CASSPQPSSGERNEQFF
TRBJ1-3	NA	TRBV4-3	few	TGCGCCAGCAGCCAAGATAAGGGGCCGCACTCTGGAAACACCATATATTTT	CASSQDKGPHSGNTIYF
TRBJ2-1	TRBD2	TRBV2	NA	TGTGCCAGCAGTGAGTCGGGACTAGCGGGTAATGAGCAGTTCTTC	CASSESGLAGNEQFF
TRBJ2-1	NA	TRBV10-3	once	TGTGCCATCAGTGAGTCGGGGACTGAGGAGTTCTTC	CAISESGTEEFF
TRBJ1-6	NA	TRBV9	NA	TGTGCCAGCAGCGTAGAAGCAGGGGCATCCTATAATTCACCCCTCCACTTT	CASSVEAGASYNSPLHF
TRBJ1-2	NA	TRBV9	NA	TGTGCCAGCAGCTATCTTCCGGGGAGGGCTGGCTACACCTTC	CASSYLPGRAGYTF
TRBJ1-4	NA	TRBV16	medium-sized	TGTGCCAGCAGCCAATTCGGAGGGGCTGGTGAAAAACTGTTTTTT	CASSQFGGAGEKLFF
TRBJ2-4	NA	TRBV5-1	few	TGCGCCAGCAGCTTATCACGGTCCTCGGACATTCAGTACTTC	CASSLSRSSDIQYF
TRBJ2-1	NA	TRBV25-1	NA	TGTGCCAGCAGTAAAGACTGGTGGGAGCAGTTCTTC	CASSKDWWEQFF
TRBJ2-3	TRBD2	TRBV7-8	NA	TGTGCCAGCAGCTTACTAGCGGGGGGGAGCACAGATACGCAGTATTTT	CASSLLAGGSTDTQYF
TRBJ2-3	NA	TRBV6-1	medium-sized	TGTGCCAGCAGTGAAGCGACGGGAACAGATACGCAGTATTTT	CASSEATGTDTQYF
TRBJ2-2	TRBD1	TRBV6-1	few	TGTGCCAGCAGTGAGACAGGGAGTTTGGACACCGGGGAGCTGTTTTTT	CASSETGSLDTGELFF
TRBJ2-2	TRBD2	TRBV6-1	NA	TGTGCCAGCATCAGGGCGGGAGGGAGCACCGGGGAGCTGTTTTTT	CASIRAGGSTGELFF
TRBJ2-1	NA	TRBV11-2	NA	TGTGCCAGCAGCTTACAGGTCTCCTACAATGAGCAGTTCTTC	CASSLQVSYNEQFF
TRBJ1-3	NA	TRBV7-9	NA	TGTGCCAGCAGGTTAACAGGGCCTGGAAACACCATATATTTT	CASRLTGPGNTIYF